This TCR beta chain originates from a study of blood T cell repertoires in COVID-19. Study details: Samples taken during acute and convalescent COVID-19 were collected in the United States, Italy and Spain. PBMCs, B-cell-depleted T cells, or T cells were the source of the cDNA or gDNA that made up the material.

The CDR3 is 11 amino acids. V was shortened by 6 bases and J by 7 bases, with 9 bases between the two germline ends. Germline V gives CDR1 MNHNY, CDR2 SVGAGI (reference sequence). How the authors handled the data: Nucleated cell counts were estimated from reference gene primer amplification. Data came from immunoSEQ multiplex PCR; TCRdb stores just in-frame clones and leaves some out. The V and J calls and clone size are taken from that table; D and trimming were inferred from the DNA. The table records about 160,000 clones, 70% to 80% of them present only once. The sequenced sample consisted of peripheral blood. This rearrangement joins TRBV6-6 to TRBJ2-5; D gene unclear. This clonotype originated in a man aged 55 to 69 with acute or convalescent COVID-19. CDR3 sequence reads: CASSQSWTQYF. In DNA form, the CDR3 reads TGTGCCAGCAGCCAATCATGGACCCAGTACTTC.